A single sample gave rise to the 21 T cell receptor beta chains below, sequenced in a study of T-cell reconstitution after alpha-beta-depleted transplantation in children. A TCRbeta library incorporating unique molecular identifiers was prepared. TCRdb called the PCR reads again in MiXCR, with one record for every CDR3 protein. The table shows about 500,000 distinct CDR3 sequences, with approximately 32% occurring only once. Sequenced material: PBMCs from the stem cell graft donor, taken from the stem cell graft. All receptors derive from a human donor who donated a stem cell graft to a child with aplastic anemia.

The V call is TRBV7-9, the J call TRBJ2-1, with TRBD2 matching 14 bases. Trimming removed 1 base from V and 5 bases from J; junction bases left unmatched: 4. Germline CDR1 reads SEHNR; CDR2 reads FQNEAQ (reference sequence). This CDR3 is built from 17 residues. CDR3 protein: CASSLETSGRGHNEQFF. The CDR3 bases are TGTGCCAGCAGCTTAGAGACTAGCGGGAGGGGCCACAATGAGCAGTTCTTC.

Only a few counts were recorded for this clonotype. The chain links TRBV10-3 to TRBJ1-2; 10 bases map to TRBD1. Per germline, CDR1 ENHRY and CDR2 SYGVKD. With V trimmed by 8 bases and J by 8 bases, 11 bases remained unmatched. The CDR3 totals 14 residues. The CDR3 DNA sequence: TGTGCCATCGGTCAGACAGGGGGCGCCGGGGGCTACACCTTC. Translation: CAIGQTGGAGGYTF.

This clonotype was found once. The chain combines TRBV5-4 with TRBJ2-3; D possibly corresponds to TRBD2 (6 bases). The CDR3 has 15 residues. V shed 5 bases and J shed 4 bases, with 17 bases lying between them. The germline CDR1 and CDR2 sequences are SGHNT and YYREEE (reference sequence). CDR3 bases: TGTGCCAGCAGGGTGGGGGGAGAACGTCCAGATACGCAGTATTTT. Protein product: CASRVGGERPDTQYF.

In its sample, this clonotype was seen a few times. The chain couples TRBV7-2 to TRBJ2-7; D uncertain. CDR3 length equals 13 residues. Germline V gives CDR1 SGHTA, CDR2 FQGNSA. With 1 base removed from V and 2 bases from J, the gap between germline ends came to 6 bases. The CDR3 here is CASSLGITYEQYF. Here the CDR3 DNA reads TGTGCCAGCAGCTTAGGTATCACCTACGAGCAGTACTTC.

This clonotype appeared a few times. This chain connects TRBV6-5 to TRBJ1-1; no definite D call. Per the germline V gene, CDR1 is MNHEY and CDR2 is SVGAGI. The germline V and J ends were trimmed by 1 base and 1 base, with 7 bases remaining between them. CDR3 length equals 14 residues. CDR3 nucleotides: TGTGCCAGCAGTTACTTAGCTTCGAACACTGAAGCTTTCTTT. It is translated as CASSYLASNTEAFF.

This clonotype was found a few times. CDR3 sequence reads: CASGTRRNEQYF. CDR3 bases: TGTGCCAGCGGAACAAGGAGGAACGAGCAGTACTTC. J is TRBJ2-7 and V is TRBV6-5; maybe TRBD2 (5 bases). Per the germline V gene, CDR1 is MNHEY and CDR2 is SVGAGI. V was shortened by 8 bases and J by 5 bases, with 13 bases between the two germline ends. The CDR3 covers 12 residues.

This clonotype appeared many times. The chain joins TRBV12-3 or TRBV12-4 to TRBJ2-1, with TRBD2 matching over 11 bases. This CDR3 is built from 17 residues. V lost 3 bases, J lost 8 bases, and 12 bases stayed unmatched. This CDR3 reads CASSFFASGRRADEQFF. CDR3 sequence (DNA): TGTGCCAGCAGTTTTTTTGCTAGCGGGAGGCGGGCGGATGAGCAGTTCTTC.

This clonotype turned up a few times. V is TRBV18 and J is TRBJ1-1; D is uncertain. Germline V gives CDR1 KGHSH, CDR2 LQKENI. This CDR3 contains 14 residues. Deletions cut 4 bases from V and 3 bases from J, with 12 bases between. In DNA, the CDR3 is TGTGCCAGCTCACTCATGGAGGTGGACACTGAAGCTTTCTTT. Protein product: CASSLMEVDTEAFF.

This rearrangement joins TRBV6-1 to TRBJ2-5, with D possibly called TRBD1 or TRBD2 (7 bases each). Trimming shortened V by 5 bases and J by 5 bases, and 18 bases separated the two germline ends. The germline V gene encodes CDR1 MNHNS and CDR2 SASEGT. This CDR3 spans 15 amino acids. The CDR3 sequence: CASSPAGQGGETQYF. Here the CDR3 DNA reads TGTGCCAGCAGTCCCGCGGGGCAGGGGGGGGAGACCCAGTACTTC.

This clonotype was recorded a few times. The rearrangement joins TRBV20-1 to TRBJ2-1; TRBD2 aligns across 10 bases. Germline CDR1 reads DFQATT; CDR2 reads SNEGSKA (reference sequence). The length of the CDR3 is 18 residues. The V and J ends lost 0 bases and 2 bases, in that order; junction bases with no gene match: 10. CDR3 DNA sequence: TGCAGTGCTAGAGATCGAAATCAAGCGGGAGGGCCCTACAATGAGCAGTTCTTC. Translating gives CSARDRNQAGGPYNEQFF.

CDR3 amino acids: CASSVKPRRGNEQFF. CDR3 sequence (DNA): TGTGCCAGCAGCGTAAAACCTAGGAGGGGCAATGAGCAGTTCTTC. The chain has TRBV9 and TRBJ2-1; TRBD2 might be the D (6 bases). Per the germline V gene, CDR1 is SGDLS and CDR2 is YYNGEE. Trimming left V 1 base short and J 6 bases short, with 14 bases between. The CDR3 is 15 residues long.

The chain joins TRBV6-2 or TRBV6-3 to TRBJ1-1; no clear D gene. The CDR3 totals 14 residues. With 2 bases removed from V and 0 bases from J, the gap between germline ends came to 7 bases. Germline V gene data show CDR1 as MNHEY and CDR2 as SVGEGT. CDR3: CASSYDSVNTEAFF. CDR3 in DNA: TGTGCCAGCAGTTACGATTCTGTGAACACTGAAGCTTTCTTT.

This clonotype has more than one count but fewer than ten. The chain links TRBV4-3 to TRBJ1-1; maybe TRBD1 (5 bases). This CDR3 comprises 14 residues. Trimming removed 4 bases at V and 0 bases at J, with 9 bases between. Germline CDR1 and CDR2: LGHNA and YSLEER. The CDR3 region is CASSPRVLNTEAFF. CDR3 DNA sequence: TGCGCCAGCAGCCCCAGGGTTTTGAACACTGAAGCTTTCTTT.

The chain couples TRBV7-9 to TRBJ1-3; D remains ambiguous. The CDR3 runs to 15 residues. The V end lost 1 base, the J end lost 6 bases, and 13 bases lay between the germline ends. Germline lookup yields CDR1 SEHNR and CDR2 FQNEAQ (reference sequence). The CDR3 coding sequence is TGTGCCAGCAGCTTAGATTCGACAACCCCAAACACCATATATTTT. It translates to CASSLDSTTPNTIYF.

The chain links TRBV10-1 to TRBJ2-1; D is ambiguous. CDR1 and CDR2 from the germline V gene are WNHNN and SYGVQD (reference sequence). CDR3 length: 17 residues. V gave up 4 bases and J gave up 0 bases, with 16 bases separating them. This CDR3 reads CASSASQAPSSYNEQFF. DNA of the CDR3: TGCGCCAGCAGTGCGTCGCAGGCGCCAAGCTCCTACAATGAGCAGTTCTTC.

This clonotype was seen a few times. The chain's CDR3 is CASSMRTSGKNEQFF. CDR3 coding DNA: TGTGCCAGTAGTATGCGGACTAGCGGGAAAAATGAGCAGTTCTTC. This chain joins TRBV19 and TRBJ2-1; 12 bases agree with TRBD2. The CDR3 loop spans 15 amino acids. The V gene's germline CDR1 is LNHDA and CDR2 SQIVND (reference sequence). The junction had 4 bases not matched to a gene; V was cut back by 3 bases and J by 7 bases.

The V and J genes are TRBV20-1 and TRBJ2-7; no firm D call. CDR3 length: 13 amino acids. V gave up 4 bases and J gave up 3 bases, with 13 bases separating them. Germline V gives CDR1 DFQATT, CDR2 SNEGSKA (reference sequence). CDR3 sequence (DNA): TGCAGTGCTAAACTAACCACAAACTACGAGCAGTACTTC. Protein product: CSAKLTTNYEQYF.

This clonotype occurred a few times. V usage is TRBV24-1 and J usage is TRBJ1-5, with D tentatively TRBD1 (5 bases). This CDR3 has 15 residues. Germline V gene sequence: CDR1 KGHDR, CDR2 SFDVKD. With 7 bases removed from V and 2 bases from J, the gap between germline ends came to 14 bases. Written as DNA, the CDR3 is TGTGCCACCAGGGGCGAAGGGGATGGCAATCAGCCCCAGCATTTT. Translation gives CATRGEGDGNQPQHF.

This clonotype has just a few counts. This rearrangement joins TRBV12-3 or TRBV12-4 to TRBJ1-5, with unresolved D. The CDR3 length is 12 residues. With 7 bases removed from V and 3 bases from J, the gap between germline ends came to 7 bases. CDR3 coding DNA: TGTGCCAGCAATTCAGTCAATCAGCCCCAGCATTTT. This gives the protein CASNSVNQPQHF.

This clonotype has a count of ten or more. The chain uses TRBV30 and TRBJ1-1, with a possible D match to TRBD1 (5 bases). Trimming pared 1 base from V and 3 bases from J, leaving 9 bases between. Per germline, CDR1 GTSNPN and CDR2 SVGIG (reference sequence). CDR3 size: 13 residues. DNA of the CDR3: TGTGCCTGGAGTGAGGCAGGGCACACTGAAGCTTTCTTT. Translation gives CAWSEAGHTEAFF.

The chain couples TRBV6-1 to TRBJ1-1; D is unresolved. The germline CDR1 and CDR2 sequences are MNHNS and SASEGT. V dropped 3 bases and J dropped 8 bases, with 13 bases sitting between them. CDR3 length: 13 residues. The CDR3 loop is CASSEVVQSEAFF. The DNA of the CDR3 is TGTGCCAGCAGTGAGGTTGTTCAGAGCGAAGCTTTCTTT.